This entry is about one T cell receptor beta chain. The antigen is not known. This entry comes from a study of identifying expanded T cells in peripheral blood. Whole-study findings and limits: Two-week clone count variance significantly increased as total template count grew.

Sequencing used immunoSEQ multiplex PCR; TCRdb keeps in-frame clones, though not all of them. The table has about 91,000 clones, about 90% seen once; the top ten hold about 3.9%. Looked up from germline, CDR1 is SGHTA and CDR2 is FQGTGA. V lost 4 bases, J lost 0 bases, and 13 bases lay in between. There are 15 residues in the CDR3. Sequenced sample: blood. This chain connects TRBV7-3 to TRBJ2-7, with D perhaps given as TRBD1 or TRBD2 (6 bases each). The source of this sequence is a person between 18 and 70 years old in good health. CDR3 region: CASSSEGGSSYEQYF. As DNA, the CDR3 is TGTGCCAGCAGCTCCGAGGGGGGAAGCTCCTACGAGCAGTACTTC.